This T cell receptor (beta chain) derives from a study of human T cells and chemical hapten exposure. Study-wide findings and caveats: Alopecia was present in the donors, so their immune response may differ from healthy people's.

In this sample, this clonotype turned up a few times. No antigen is known for it. The CDR3 runs 15 residues. Germline CDR1 and CDR2: MNHEY and SVGAGI. The V end lost 6 bases, the J end lost 0 bases, and 12 bases lay between the germline ends. Time point described: pre-sensitization, week 0. Treatment here: therapeutic diphenylcyclopropenone sensitization with weekly scalp DPC. One entry per CDR3 protein results from TCRdb running MiXCR on the RACE reads. This sample has roughly 380,000 distinct CDR3 sequences, with around 5.5% found just once. This clonotype originated in a woman aged 45-65 years with alopecia areata. Some clones in this sample may be carry-over from other donors' samples. This sample comprised whole blood, obtained in connection with sensitization to the hapten diphenylcyclopropenone (DPC). This chain connects TRBV6-5 to TRBJ2-1; tentative D call: TRBD2 (5 bases). CDR3 sequence: CASRPDLSSYNEQFF. Written as DNA, the CDR3 is TGTGCCAGCAGGCCGGACTTGAGCTCCTACAATGAGCAGTTCTTC.